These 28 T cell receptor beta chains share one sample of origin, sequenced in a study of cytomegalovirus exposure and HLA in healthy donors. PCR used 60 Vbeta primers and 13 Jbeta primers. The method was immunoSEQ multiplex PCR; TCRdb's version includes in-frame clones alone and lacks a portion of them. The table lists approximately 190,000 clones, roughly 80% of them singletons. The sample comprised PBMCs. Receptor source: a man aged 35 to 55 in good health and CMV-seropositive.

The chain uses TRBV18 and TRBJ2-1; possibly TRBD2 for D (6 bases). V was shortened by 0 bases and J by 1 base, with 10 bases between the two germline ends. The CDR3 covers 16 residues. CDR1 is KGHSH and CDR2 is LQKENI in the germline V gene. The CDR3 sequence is CASSPPEGLSYNEQFF. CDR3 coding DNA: TGTGCCAGCTCACCACCGGAGGGTCTATCCTACAATGAGCAGTTCTTC.

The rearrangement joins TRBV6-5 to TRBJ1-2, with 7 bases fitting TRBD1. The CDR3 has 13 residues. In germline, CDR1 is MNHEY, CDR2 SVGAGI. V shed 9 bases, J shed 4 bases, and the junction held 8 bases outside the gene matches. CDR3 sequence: CASKQGLRYGYTF. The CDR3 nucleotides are TGTGCCAGTAAACAGGGGCTCCGCTATGGCTACACCTTC.

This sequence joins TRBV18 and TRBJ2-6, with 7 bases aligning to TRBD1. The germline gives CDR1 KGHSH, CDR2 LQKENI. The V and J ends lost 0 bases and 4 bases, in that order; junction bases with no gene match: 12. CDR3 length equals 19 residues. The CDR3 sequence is CASSPPTGQAPRGANVLTF. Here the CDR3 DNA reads TGTGCCAGCTCACCACCGACAGGACAGGCCCCTAGGGGGGCCAACGTCCTGACTTTC.

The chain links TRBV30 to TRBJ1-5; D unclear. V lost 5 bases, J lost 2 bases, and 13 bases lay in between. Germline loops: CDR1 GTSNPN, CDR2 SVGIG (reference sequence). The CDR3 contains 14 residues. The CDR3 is CAWGPAGGNQPQHF. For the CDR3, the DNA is TGTGCCTGGGGCCCCGCCGGGGGCAATCAGCCCCAGCATTTT.

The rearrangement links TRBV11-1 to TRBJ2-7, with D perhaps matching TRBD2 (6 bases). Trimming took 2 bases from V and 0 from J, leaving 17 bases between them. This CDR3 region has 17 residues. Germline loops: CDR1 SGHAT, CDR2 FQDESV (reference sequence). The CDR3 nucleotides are TGTGCCAGCAGCTTAAGCTGGGACTTTTCCCTCTCCTACGAGCAGTACTTC. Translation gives CASSLSWDFSLSYEQYF.

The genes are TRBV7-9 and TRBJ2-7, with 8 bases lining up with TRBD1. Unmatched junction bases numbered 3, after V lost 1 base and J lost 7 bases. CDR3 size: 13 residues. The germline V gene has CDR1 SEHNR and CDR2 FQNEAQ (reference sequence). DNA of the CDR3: TGTGCCAGCAGCTTAGGCAGGGGGCGAGAGCAGTACTTC. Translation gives CASSLGRGREQYF.

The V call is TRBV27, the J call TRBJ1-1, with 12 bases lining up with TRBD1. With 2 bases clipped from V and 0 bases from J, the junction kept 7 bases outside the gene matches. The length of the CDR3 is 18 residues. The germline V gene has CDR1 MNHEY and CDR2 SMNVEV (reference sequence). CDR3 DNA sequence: TGTGCCAGCAGTTTACGAGCCGGGACAGGGGGCATGAACACTGAAGCTTTCTTT. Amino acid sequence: CASSLRAGTGGMNTEAFF.

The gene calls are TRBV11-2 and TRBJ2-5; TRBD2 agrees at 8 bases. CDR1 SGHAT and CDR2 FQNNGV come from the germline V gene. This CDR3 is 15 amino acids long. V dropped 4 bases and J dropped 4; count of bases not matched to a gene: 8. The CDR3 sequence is CASSSPRGAGETQYF. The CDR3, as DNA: TGTGCCAGCAGCTCCCCGCGGGGGGCCGGAGAGACCCAGTACTTC.

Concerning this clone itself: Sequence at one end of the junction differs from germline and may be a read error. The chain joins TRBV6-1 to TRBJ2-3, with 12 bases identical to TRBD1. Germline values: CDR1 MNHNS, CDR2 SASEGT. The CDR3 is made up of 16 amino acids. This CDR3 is CASSEFGTGGTDTQYF. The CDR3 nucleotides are TGTGCCAGCAGTGAATTCGGGACAGGGGGCACTGATACGCAGTATTTT.

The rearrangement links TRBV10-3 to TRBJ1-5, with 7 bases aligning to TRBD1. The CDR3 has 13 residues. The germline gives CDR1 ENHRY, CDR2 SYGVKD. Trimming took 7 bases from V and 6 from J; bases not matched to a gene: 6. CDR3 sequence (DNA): TGTGCCATCAAGGGGACAGACCTTCAGCCCCAGCATTTT. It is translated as CAIKGTDLQPQHF.

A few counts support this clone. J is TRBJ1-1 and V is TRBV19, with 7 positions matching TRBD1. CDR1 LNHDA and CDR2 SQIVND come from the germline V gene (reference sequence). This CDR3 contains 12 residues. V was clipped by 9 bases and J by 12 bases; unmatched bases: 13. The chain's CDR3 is CASYDRAVGSFF. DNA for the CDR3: TGTGCCAGCTATGACAGGGCGGTAGGGTCTTTCTTT.

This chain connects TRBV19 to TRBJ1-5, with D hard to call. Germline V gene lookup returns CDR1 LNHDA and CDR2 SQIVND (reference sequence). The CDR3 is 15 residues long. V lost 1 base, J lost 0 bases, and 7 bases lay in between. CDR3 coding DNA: TGTGCCAGTAGTATAGGACTGAATAGCAATCAGCCCCAGCATTTT. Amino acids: CASSIGLNSNQPQHF.

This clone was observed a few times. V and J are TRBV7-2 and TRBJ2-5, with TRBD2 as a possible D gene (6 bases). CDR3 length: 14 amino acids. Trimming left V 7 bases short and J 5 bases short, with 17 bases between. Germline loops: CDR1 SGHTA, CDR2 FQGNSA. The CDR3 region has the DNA TGTGCCAGCACCTCTAGCGTGGGAGATGAGACCCAGTACTTC. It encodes CASTSSVGDETQYF.

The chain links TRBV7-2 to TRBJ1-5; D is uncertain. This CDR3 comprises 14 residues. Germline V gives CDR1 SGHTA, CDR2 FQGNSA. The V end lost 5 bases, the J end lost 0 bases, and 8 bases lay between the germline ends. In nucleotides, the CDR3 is TGTGCCAGCAGCCCATACAGTAGCAATCAGCCCCAGCATTTT. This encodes CASSPYSSNQPQHF.

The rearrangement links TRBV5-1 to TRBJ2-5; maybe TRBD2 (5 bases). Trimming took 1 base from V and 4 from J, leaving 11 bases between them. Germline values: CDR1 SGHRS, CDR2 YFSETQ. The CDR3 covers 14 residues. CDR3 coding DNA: TGCGCCAGCAGCTTGAAAGGACTGATAGAGACCCAGTACTTC. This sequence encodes CASSLKGLIETQYF. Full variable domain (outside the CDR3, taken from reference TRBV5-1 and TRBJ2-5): KAGVTQTPRYLIKTRGQQVTLSCSPISGHRSVSWYQQTPGQGLQFLFEYFSETQRNKGNFPGRFSGRQFSNSRSEMNVSTLELGDSALYLCASSLKGLIETQYFGPGTRLLVL.

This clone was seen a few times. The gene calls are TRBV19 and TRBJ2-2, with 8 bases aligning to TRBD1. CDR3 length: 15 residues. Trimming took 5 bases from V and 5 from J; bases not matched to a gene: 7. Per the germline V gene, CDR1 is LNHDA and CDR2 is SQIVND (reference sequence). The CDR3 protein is CASSPGGIPTGELFF. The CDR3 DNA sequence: TGTGCCAGTAGTCCAGGGGGCATTCCAACCGGGGAGCTGTTTTTT.

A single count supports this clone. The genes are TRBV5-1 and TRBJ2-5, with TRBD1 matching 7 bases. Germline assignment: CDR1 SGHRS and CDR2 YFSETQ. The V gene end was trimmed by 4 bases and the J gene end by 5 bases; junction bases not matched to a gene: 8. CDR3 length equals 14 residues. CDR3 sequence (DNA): TGCGCCAGCAGCCCCTCAGGGGGTCGGGAGACCCAGTACTTC. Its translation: CASSPSGGRETQYF.

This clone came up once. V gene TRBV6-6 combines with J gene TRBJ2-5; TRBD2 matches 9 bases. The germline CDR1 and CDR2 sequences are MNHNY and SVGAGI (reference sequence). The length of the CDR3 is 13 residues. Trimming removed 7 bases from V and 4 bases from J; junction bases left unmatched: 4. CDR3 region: CASKSGGRETQYF. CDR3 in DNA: TGTGCCAGCAAGAGCGGGGGGAGAGAGACCCAGTACTTC.

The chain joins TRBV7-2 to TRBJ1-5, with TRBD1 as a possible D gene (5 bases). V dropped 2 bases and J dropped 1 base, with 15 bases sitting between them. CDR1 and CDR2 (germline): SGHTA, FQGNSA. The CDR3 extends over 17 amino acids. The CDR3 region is CASSLRRPGQSNQPQHF. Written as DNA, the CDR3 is TGTGCCAGCAGCTTAAGAAGGCCAGGGCAAAGCAATCAGCCCCAGCATTTT.

CDR3 nucleotide sequence: TGTGCCAGCAGCCATAAAACTCACCAGCGGGGGCCGGGGGAGACCCAGTACTTC. It codes for CASSHKTHQRGPGETQYF. This rearrangement joins TRBV27 to TRBJ2-5; 8 nucleotides line up with TRBD2. The CDR3 is 18 amino acids. The germline V gene has CDR1 MNHEY and CDR2 SMNVEV (reference sequence). The V and J ends lost 6 bases and 5 bases, in that order; junction bases with no gene match: 20.

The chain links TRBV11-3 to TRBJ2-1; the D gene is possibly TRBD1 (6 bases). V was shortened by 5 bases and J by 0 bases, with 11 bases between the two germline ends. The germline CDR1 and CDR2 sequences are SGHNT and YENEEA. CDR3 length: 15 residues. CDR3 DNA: TGTGCCAGCAGCAAAGGACAGAGCTCCTACAATGAGCAGTTCTTC. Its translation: CASSKGQSSYNEQFF.

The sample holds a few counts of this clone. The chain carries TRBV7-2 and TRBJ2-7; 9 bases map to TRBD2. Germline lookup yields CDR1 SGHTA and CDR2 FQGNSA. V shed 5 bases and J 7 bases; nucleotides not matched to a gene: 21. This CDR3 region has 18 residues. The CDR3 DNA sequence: TGTGCCAGCAGCCCCATGGGGGTAGCGGGGGAGTCCTGGAGGGAGCAGTACTTC. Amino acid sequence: CASSPMGVAGESWREQYF.

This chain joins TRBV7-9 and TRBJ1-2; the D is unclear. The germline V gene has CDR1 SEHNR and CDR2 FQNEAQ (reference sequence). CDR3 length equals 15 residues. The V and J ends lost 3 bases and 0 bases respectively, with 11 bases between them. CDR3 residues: CASSFYSQANYGYTF. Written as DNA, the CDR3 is TGTGCCAGCAGCTTCTACTCCCAAGCTAACTATGGCTACACCTTC. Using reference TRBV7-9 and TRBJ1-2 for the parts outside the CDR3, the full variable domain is DTGVSQNPRHKITKRGQNVTFRCDPISEHNRLYWYRQTLGQGPEFLTYFQNEAQLEKSRLLSDRFSAERPKGSFSTLEIQRTEQGDSAMYLCASSFYSQANYGYTFGSGTRLTVV.

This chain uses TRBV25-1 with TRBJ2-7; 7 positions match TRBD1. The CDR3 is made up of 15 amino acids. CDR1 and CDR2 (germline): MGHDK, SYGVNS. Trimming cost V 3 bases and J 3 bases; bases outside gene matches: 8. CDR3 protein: CASSDYGQARYEQYF. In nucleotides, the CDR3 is TGTGCCAGCAGTGATTATGGACAGGCTCGCTACGAGCAGTACTTC.

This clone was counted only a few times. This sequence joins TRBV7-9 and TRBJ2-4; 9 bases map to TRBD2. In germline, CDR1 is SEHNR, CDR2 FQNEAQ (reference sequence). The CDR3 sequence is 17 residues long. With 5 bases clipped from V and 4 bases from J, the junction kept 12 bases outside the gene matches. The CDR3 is CASSRGGASYSKNIQYF. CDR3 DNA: TGTGCCAGCAGCCGCGGGGGGGCGTCCTATTCTAAAAACATTCAGTACTTC. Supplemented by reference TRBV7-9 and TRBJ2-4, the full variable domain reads DTGVSQNPRHKITKRGQNVTFRCDPISEHNRLYWYRQTLGQGPEFLTYFQNEAQLEKSRLLSDRFSAERPKGSFSTLEIQRTEQGDSAMYLCASSRGGASYSKNIQYFGAGTRLSVL.

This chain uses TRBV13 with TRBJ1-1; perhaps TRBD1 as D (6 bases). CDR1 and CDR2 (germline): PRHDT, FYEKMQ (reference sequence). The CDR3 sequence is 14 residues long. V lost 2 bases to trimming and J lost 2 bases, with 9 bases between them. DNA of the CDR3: TGTGCCAGCAGCTTACGACAGGTCAACACTGAAGCTTTCTTT. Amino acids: CASSLRQVNTEAFF.

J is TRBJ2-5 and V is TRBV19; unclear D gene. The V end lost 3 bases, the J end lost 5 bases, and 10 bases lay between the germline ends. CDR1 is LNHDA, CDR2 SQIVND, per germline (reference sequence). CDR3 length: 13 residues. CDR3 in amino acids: CASSMVAVETQYF. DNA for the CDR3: TGTGCCAGTAGTATGGTTGCGGTCGAGACCCAGTACTTC.

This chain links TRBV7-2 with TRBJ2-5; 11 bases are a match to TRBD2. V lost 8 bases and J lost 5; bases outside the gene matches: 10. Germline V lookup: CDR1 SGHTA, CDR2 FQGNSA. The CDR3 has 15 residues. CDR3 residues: CASDLAGGPRETQYF. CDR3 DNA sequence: TGTGCCAGCGACTTAGCGGGGGGGCCACGTGAGACCCAGTACTTC.